Shown below are 4 T cell receptor beta chains from a single sample sequenced in a study of B cell selection in AIRE deficiency. CD4+CD127+ cells were sorted as the conventional CD4 T cells. TCRdb's copy holds only in-frame clones and misses some; the assay was immunoSEQ multiplex PCR. Of fewer than 25,000 clones in the sample, more than 95% were seen once. What was sequenced was conventional CD4+ T cells sorted from PBMCs. The receptors were gathered from a human donor with AIRE deficiency.

CDR3 bases: TGTGCCAGCAGCGTCGGTCCGTTAGGTTACGAGCAGTACTTC. It specifies CASSVGPLGYEQYF. The chain carries TRBV9 and TRBJ2-7; no clear D gene. The CDR3 is made up of 14 amino acids. The V and J ends lost 2 bases and 4 bases respectively, with 13 bases between them. The germline V gene encodes CDR1 SGDLS and CDR2 YYNGEE.

This clone was observed a single time. V usage is TRBV7-2 and J usage is TRBJ1-4; a weak D match, TRBD1 (6 bases). V was shortened by 1 base and J by 7 bases, with 13 bases between the two germline ends. This CDR3 region has 15 residues. The germline V gene encodes CDR1 SGHTA and CDR2 FQGNSA. The CDR3 DNA sequence: TGTGCCAGCAGCTTAGTATCCAGGGGAGCTGAAAAACTGTTTTTT. Residues: CASSLVSRGAEKLFF.

The chain has TRBV29-1 and TRBJ1-4; D is ambiguous. Trimming pared 6 bases from V and 8 bases from J, leaving 16 bases between. This CDR3 has 13 amino acids. Germline V gene data show CDR1 as SQVTM and CDR2 as ANQGSEA. The CDR3 DNA is TGCAGCGTCCGCCGTGGTGGGGAAGAAAAACTGTTTTTT. Protein product: CSVRRGGEEKLFF.

The CDR3 nucleotides are TGTGCCAGCTCACCAAGGGACCCGCGGGGCACCGGGGAGCTGTTTTTT. Amino acids: CASSPRDPRGTGELFF. This chain uses TRBV18 with TRBJ2-2, with D possibly matching TRBD2 (6 bases). The V and J ends lost 2 bases and 4 bases respectively, with 14 bases between them. Germline V CDR1 and CDR2: KGHSH, LQKENI. The CDR3 sequence is 16 residues long.